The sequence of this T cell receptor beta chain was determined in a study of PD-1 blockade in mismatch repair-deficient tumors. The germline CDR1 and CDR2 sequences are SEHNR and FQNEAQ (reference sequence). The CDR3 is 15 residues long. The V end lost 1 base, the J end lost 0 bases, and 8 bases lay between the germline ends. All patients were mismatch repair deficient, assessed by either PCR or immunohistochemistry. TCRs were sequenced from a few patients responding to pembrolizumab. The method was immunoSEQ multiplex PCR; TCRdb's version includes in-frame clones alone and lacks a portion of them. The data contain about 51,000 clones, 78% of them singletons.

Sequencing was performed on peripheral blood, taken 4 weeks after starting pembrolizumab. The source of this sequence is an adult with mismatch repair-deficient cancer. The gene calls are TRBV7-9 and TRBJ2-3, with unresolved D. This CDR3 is CASSLVLGSTDTQYF. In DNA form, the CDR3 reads TGTGCCAGCAGCTTAGTTTTAGGAAGCACAGATACGCAGTATTTT.